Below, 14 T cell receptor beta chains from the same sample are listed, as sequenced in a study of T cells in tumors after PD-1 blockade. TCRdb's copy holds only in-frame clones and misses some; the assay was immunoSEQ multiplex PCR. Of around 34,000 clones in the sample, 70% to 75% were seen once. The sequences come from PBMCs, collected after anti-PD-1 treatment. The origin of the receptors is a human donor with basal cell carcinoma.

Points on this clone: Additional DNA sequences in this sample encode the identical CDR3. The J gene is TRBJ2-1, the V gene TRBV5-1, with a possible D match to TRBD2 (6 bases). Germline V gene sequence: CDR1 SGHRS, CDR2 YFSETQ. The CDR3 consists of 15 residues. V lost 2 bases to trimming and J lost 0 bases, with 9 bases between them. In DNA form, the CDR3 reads TGCGCCAGCAGCTTAGGAGGGAGCTCCTACAATGAGCAGTTCTTC. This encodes CASSLGGSSYNEQFF.

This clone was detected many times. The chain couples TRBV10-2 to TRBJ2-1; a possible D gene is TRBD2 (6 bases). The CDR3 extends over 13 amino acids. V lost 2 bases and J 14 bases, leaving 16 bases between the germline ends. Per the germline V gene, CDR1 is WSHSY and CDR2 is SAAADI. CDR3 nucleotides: TGCGCCAGCAGTGAGCAAGGGGCCACTAGCAAGTTCTTC. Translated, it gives CASSEQGATSKFF.

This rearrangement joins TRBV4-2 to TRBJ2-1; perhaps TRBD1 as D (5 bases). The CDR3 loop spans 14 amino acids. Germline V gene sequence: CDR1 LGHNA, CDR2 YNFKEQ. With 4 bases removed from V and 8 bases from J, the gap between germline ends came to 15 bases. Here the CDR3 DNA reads TGTGCCAGCAGCCTCTATGTAGGGGCAGATGAGCAGTTCTTC. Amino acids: CASSLYVGADEQFF.

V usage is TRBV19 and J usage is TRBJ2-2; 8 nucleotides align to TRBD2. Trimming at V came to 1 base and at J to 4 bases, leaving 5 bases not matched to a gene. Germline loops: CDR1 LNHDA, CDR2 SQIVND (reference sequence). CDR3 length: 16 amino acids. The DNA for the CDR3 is TGTGCCAGTAGTATAGGTCCTAGCGGGCCCACCGGGGAGCTGTTTTTT. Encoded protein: CASSIGPSGPTGELFF.

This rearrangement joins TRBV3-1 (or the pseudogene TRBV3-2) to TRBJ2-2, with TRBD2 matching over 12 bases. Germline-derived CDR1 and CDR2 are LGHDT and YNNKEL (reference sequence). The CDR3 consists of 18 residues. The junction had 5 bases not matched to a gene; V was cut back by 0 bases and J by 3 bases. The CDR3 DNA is TGTGCCAGCAGCCAAGATAGGACTAGCGGGGAATACACCGGGGAGCTGTTTTTT. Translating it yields CASSQDRTSGEYTGELFF.

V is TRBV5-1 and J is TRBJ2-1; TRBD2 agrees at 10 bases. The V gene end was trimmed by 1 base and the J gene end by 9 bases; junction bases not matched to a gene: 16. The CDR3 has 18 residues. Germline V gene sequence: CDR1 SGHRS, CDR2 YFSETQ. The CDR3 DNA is TGCGCCAGCAGCTTGATAACCGGCAGCGGGGGGGCGGGTAGTGAGCAGTTCTTC. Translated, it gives CASSLITGSGGAGSEQFF.

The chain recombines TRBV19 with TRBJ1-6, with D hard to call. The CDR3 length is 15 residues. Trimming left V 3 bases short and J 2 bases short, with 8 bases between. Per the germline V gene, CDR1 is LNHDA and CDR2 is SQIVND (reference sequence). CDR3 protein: CASSIDGAYNSPLHF. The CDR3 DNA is TGTGCCAGTAGTATCGATGGAGCCTATAATTCACCCCTCCACTTT.

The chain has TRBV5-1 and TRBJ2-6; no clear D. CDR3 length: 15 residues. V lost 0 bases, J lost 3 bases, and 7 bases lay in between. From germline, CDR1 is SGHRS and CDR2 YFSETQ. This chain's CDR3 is CASSLGGGGANVLTF. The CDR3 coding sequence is TGCGCCAGCAGCTTGGGAGGTGGTGGGGCCAACGTCCTGACTTTC.

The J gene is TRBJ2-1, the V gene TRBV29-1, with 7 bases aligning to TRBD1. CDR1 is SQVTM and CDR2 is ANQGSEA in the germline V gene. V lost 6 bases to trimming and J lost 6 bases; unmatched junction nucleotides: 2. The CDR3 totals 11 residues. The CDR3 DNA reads TGCAGCGTAAGGACAGGCAATGAGCAGTTCTTC. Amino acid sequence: CSVRTGNEQFF.

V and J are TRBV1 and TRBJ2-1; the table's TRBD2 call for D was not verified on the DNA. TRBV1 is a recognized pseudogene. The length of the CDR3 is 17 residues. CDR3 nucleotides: TGCACCAGCAGCCAAGATCTGTTGCGGGGGGCCGGGAATGAGCAGTTCTTC. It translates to CTSSQDLLRGAGNEQFF.

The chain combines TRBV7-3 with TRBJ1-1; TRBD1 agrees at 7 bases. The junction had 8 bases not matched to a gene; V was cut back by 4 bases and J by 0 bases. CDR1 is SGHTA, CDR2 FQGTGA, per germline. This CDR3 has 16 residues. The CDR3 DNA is TGTGCCAGCAGCTCACGACAGGGCCGTATGAACACTGAAGCTTTCTTT. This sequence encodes CASSSRQGRMNTEAFF.

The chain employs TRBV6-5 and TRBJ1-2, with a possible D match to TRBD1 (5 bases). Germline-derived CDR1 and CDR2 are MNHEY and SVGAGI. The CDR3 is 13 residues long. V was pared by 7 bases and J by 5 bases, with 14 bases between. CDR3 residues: CASTKGTAYGYTF. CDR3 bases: TGTGCCAGCACGAAAGGGACGGCTTATGGCTACACCTTC.

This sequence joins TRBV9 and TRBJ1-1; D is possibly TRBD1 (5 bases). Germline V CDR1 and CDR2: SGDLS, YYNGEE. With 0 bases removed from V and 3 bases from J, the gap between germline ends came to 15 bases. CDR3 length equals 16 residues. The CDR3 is CASSVAVGGADTEAFF. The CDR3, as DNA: TGTGCCAGCAGCGTAGCCGTGGGGGGAGCCGACACTGAAGCTTTCTTT.

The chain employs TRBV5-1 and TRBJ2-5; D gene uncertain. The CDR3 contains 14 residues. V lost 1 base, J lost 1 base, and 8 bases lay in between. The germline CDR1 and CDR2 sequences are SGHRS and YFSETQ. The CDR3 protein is CASSLLQFQETQYF. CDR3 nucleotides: TGCGCCAGCAGCTTGCTCCAGTTCCAAGAGACCCAGTACTTC.